The 17 T cell receptor beta chains listed next were all sequenced from one sample in a study of cytomegalovirus exposure and HLA in healthy donors. Amplification used 60 Vbeta primers and 13 Jbeta primers. The assay was immunoSEQ multiplex PCR, and TCRdb's table has in-frame clones only and misses some. This table holds some 150,000 clones, over 75% found once. Sequenced sample: PBMCs. The origin of the receptors is a woman aged 25 to 39 in good health and CMV-seronegative.

J is TRBJ2-2 and V is TRBV7-2, with TRBD2 matching 13 bases. Trimming at V came to 5 bases and at J to 8 bases, leaving 5 bases not matched to a gene. The CDR3 has 15 residues. CDR1 is SGHTA, CDR2 FQGNSA, per germline. CDR3 sequence (DNA): TGTGCCAGCAGCACTAGCGGGGGGGCACGGGGGGAGCTGTTTTTT. Its protein is CASSTSGGARGELFF.

The V gene is TRBV5-6, the J gene TRBJ1-3, with a weak D call TRBD1 (5 bases). V was pared by 2 bases and J by 3 bases, with 9 bases between. From germline, CDR1 is SGHDT and CDR2 YYEEEE. CDR3 length: 14 residues. The DNA for the CDR3 is TGTGCCAGCAGCTTCGGGGGGTTTGGAAACACCATATATTTT. It codes for CASSFGGFGNTIYF.

The chain links TRBV9 to TRBJ1-3; 8 nucleotides line up with TRBD1. CDR3 length: 15 residues. Germline V gene lookup returns CDR1 SGDLS and CDR2 YYNGEE. Trimming cost V 3 bases and J 0 bases; bases outside gene matches: 2. The CDR3 spells CASSGDRGSGNTIYF. DNA for the CDR3: TGTGCCAGCAGCGGAGACAGGGGCTCTGGAAACACCATATATTTT.

This chain uses TRBV27 with TRBJ2-3, with D hard to call. Germline assignment: CDR1 MNHEY and CDR2 SMNVEV (reference sequence). CDR3 size: 14 residues. Trimming took off 3 bases at V and 6 bases at J, with 13 bases between the two ends. CDR3 DNA: TGTGCCAGCAGTTTCACGAGCCTCGGGGATACGCAGTATTTT. Translated, it gives CASSFTSLGDTQYF.

The rearrangement joins TRBV5-1 to TRBJ2-5; 10 bases map to TRBD2. Trimming at V came to 0 bases and at J to 2 bases, leaving 1 base not matched to a gene. Germline lookup yields CDR1 SGHRS and CDR2 YFSETQ. This CDR3 spans 15 amino acids. CDR3 amino acids: CASSLVLAGQETQYF. CDR3 DNA sequence: TGCGCCAGCAGCTTGGTACTAGCGGGGCAAGAGACCCAGTACTTC.

The chain joins TRBV7-8 to TRBJ2-7; possibly TRBD2 for D (6 bases). The length of the CDR3 is 14 residues. Trimming removed 5 bases at V and 5 bases at J, with 16 bases between. The V gene's germline CDR1 is SGHVS and CDR2 FQNEAQ. The CDR3 DNA follows: TGTGCCAGCAGCCCCCCCCCTGGAGGGGACGAGCAGTACTTC. Residues: CASSPPPGGDEQYF.

This CDR3 reads CASSPAPGQVDGYTF. CDR3 bases: TGCGCCAGCAGTCCCGCCCCGGGACAGGTTGATGGCTACACCTTC. V and J are TRBV23-1 and TRBJ1-2, with TRBD1 identical over 8 bases. TRBV23-1 is identified as an open reading frame with a role that is uncertain. V lost 4 bases and J lost 6; bases outside the gene matches: 10. This CDR3 region has 15 residues.

This chain joins TRBV7-8 and TRBJ2-5; 8 nucleotides agree with TRBD1. Germline V CDR1 and CDR2: SGHVS, FQNEAQ. Trimming took 5 bases from V and 5 from J; bases not matched to a gene: 13. This CDR3 is built from 16 residues. The CDR3 sequence is CASSPPQGARWETQYF. In DNA, the CDR3 is TGTGCCAGCAGCCCCCCGCAGGGGGCGAGATGGGAGACCCAGTACTTC.

V and J are TRBV7-8 and TRBJ2-7, with 7 positions matching TRBD1. This CDR3 is 19 amino acids long. Germline values: CDR1 SGHVS, CDR2 FQNEAQ. J was trimmed by 2 bases and V by 4 bases; bases with no gene match: 20. This CDR3 reads CASSSDRVQRLIPTYEQYF. The CDR3 DNA reads as TGTGCCAGCAGCTCTGACAGGGTGCAGCGGCTAATACCTACCTACGAGCAGTACTTC.

The chain combines TRBV28 with TRBJ2-7, with D perhaps matching TRBD1 (6 bases). The CDR3 consists of 15 residues. Trimming shortened V by 1 base and J by 2 bases, and 12 bases separated the two germline ends. Germline CDR1 is MDHEN and CDR2 is SYDVKM. The CDR3 DNA sequence: TGTGCCAGCAGTTTATTATCCGGGACAACCTACGAGCAGTACTTC. Translated: CASSLLSGTTYEQYF.

The chain employs TRBV4-1 and TRBJ1-5; perhaps TRBD1 as D (5 bases). Germline V gene sequence: CDR1 MGHRA, CDR2 YSYEKL. Trimming removed 0 bases at V and 8 bases at J, with 17 bases between. The CDR3 contains 16 residues. The CDR3 here is CASSQDQGLRGEPQHF. In DNA form, the CDR3 reads TGCGCCAGCAGCCAAGATCAGGGTTTACGCGGTGAGCCCCAGCATTTT.

The genes are TRBV7-9 and TRBJ2-2, with D uncertain. CDR1 is SEHNR, CDR2 FQNEAQ, per germline (reference sequence). Trimming left V 5 bases short and J 6 bases short, with 10 bases between. The CDR3 sequence is 13 residues long. CDR3 nucleotide sequence: TGTGCCAGCAGCCCCAGCAGCGCCGGGGAGCTGTTTTTT. The encoded protein is CASSPSSAGELFF.

In this sample, this clone turned up a few times. The chain is built from TRBV6-1 and TRBJ2-2; TRBD2 matches at 10 bases. Trimming at V came to 2 bases and at J to 6 bases, leaving 6 bases not matched to a gene. Germline values: CDR1 MNHNS, CDR2 SASEGT. The CDR3 consists of 16 residues. The CDR3: CASSESSGRASGELFF. The CDR3 DNA reads as TGTGCCAGCAGTGAATCGAGCGGGAGGGCCTCCGGGGAGCTGTTTTTT.

This clone was seen just once. The V call is TRBV6-1, the J call TRBJ1-5; tentatively, D is TRBD1 (5 bases). Germline CDR1 MNHNS, CDR2 SASEGT. The ends were cut back, 3 bases at V and 5 bases at J, with 14 bases in the middle. The CDR3 totals 15 residues. CDR3 sequence reads: CASSEGLGLHQPQHF. CDR3 DNA: TGTGCCAGCAGTGAGGGGCTGGGCCTCCATCAGCCCCAGCATTTT.

The chain couples TRBV27 to TRBJ2-7, with D possibly TRBD1 on 6 matching bases. Trimming removed 2 bases at V and 3 bases at J, with 8 bases between. Per germline, CDR1 MNHEY and CDR2 SMNVEV (reference sequence). The CDR3 is 13 residues long. In DNA, the CDR3 is TGTGCCAGCAGTTTAGGACAGTTCTACGAGCAGTACTTC. Translated, it gives CASSLGQFYEQYF.

CDR3 DNA sequence: TGTGCCACCAGCCGACCGGGGGGGTATAGCAATCAGCCCCAGCATTTT. Protein sequence: CATSRPGGYSNQPQHF. This chain uses TRBV15 with TRBJ1-5, with a weak D call TRBD1 (5 bases). V was pared by 5 bases and J by 0 bases, with 14 bases between. From germline, CDR1 is LNHNV and CDR2 YYDKDF (reference sequence). This CDR3 has 16 amino acids.

The chain links TRBV2 to TRBJ1-2; 8 nucleotides match TRBD1. Unmatched junction bases numbered 5, after V lost 5 bases and J lost 6 bases. Germline assignment: CDR1 SNHLY and CDR2 FYNNEI. This CDR3 is built from 13 residues. The CDR3 here is CASSLGQEDGYTF. CDR3 in DNA: TGTGCCAGCAGTTTGGGACAGGAAGATGGCTACACCTTC.